This record covers a single T cell receptor (beta chain). This sample was included in a study of blood T cell repertoires in COVID-19. Study-level information: Italy, Spain and the United States were the sources of the convalescent and acute COVID-19 samples. PBMCs, B-cell-depleted T cells, or T cells were the source of the cDNA or gDNA that made up the material.

Study processing details: Scientists estimated how many nucleated cells there were by amplifying reference gene primers. TCRdb's copy holds only in-frame clones and misses some; the assay was immunoSEQ multiplex PCR. The V and J calls and clone size were taken over from that table, and D and trimming were inferred from the DNA. The table includes 40,000 to 45,000 clones, 90% detected once. V lost 3 bases and J lost 4, with 10 bases in between. Germline loops: CDR1 SGHDT, CDR2 YYEEEE. The CDR3 consists of 14 residues. The sample taken for sequencing was peripheral blood. This chain connects TRBV5-6 to TRBJ1-4; D unresolved. The clonotype comes from a human donor in a cohort sampled during active COVID-19. The chain's CDR3 is CASSSDTDNEKLFF. Written as DNA, the CDR3 is TGTGCCAGCAGCTCTGACACAGATAATGAAAAACTGTTTTTT.